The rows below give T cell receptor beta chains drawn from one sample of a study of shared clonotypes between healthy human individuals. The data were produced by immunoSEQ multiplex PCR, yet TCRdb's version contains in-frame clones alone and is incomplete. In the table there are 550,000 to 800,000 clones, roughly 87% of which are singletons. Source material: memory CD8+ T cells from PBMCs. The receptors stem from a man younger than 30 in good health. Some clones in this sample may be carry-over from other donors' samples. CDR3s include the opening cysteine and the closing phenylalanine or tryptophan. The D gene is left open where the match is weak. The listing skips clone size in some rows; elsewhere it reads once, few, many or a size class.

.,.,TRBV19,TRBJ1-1,CASTLARNTEAFF,TGTGCCAGTACCCTAGCCAGGAACACTGAAGCTTTCTTT
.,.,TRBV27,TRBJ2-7,CASSLGHEQYF,TGTGCCAGCAGTTTAGGACACGAGCAGTACTTC
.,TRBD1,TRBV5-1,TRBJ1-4,CASSLAPGQVGEKLFF,TGCGCCAGCAGCTTGGCTCCAGGACAGGTCGGTGAAAAACTGTTTTTT
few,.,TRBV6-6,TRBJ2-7,CASTKGADSYEQYF,TGTGCCAGCACCAAAGGAGCCGACTCCTACGAGCAGTACTTC
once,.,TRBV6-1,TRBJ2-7,CASSDGATILVGRSYEQYF,TGTGCCAGCAGTGACGGGGCTACCATTTTAGTGGGGCGCTCCTACGAGCAGTACTTC
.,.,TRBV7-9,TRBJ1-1,CASSLEFARNTEAFF,TGTGCCAGCAGCTTAGAGTTTGCAAGGAACACTGAAGCTTTCTTT
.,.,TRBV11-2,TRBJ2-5,CASSLGPRHQYQETQYF,TGTGCCAGCAGCTTGGGGCCGAGACACCAGTACCAAGAGACCCAGTACTTC
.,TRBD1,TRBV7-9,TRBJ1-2,CASSHEDRDYGYTF,TGTGCCAGCAGCCACGAGGACAGGGACTATGGCTACACCTTC
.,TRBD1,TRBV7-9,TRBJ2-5,CASSLRQGAWETQYF,TGTGCCAGCAGCTTGAGGCAGGGGGCATGGGAGACCCAGTACTTC
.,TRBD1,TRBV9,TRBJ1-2,CASSGTGEYGYTF,TGTGCCAGCAGCGGTACAGGGGAATATGGCTACACCTTC
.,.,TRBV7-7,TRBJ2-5,CASSLEGVFQTQYF,TGTGCCAGCAGCTTAGAGGGAGTATTCCAGACCCAGTACTTC
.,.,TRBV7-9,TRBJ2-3,CASSSPSDTQYF,TGTGCCAGCAGCTCCCCTTCAGATACGCAGTATTTT
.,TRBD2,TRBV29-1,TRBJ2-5,CSVSGTSEETQYF,TGCAGCGTTTCCGGGACTAGCGAAGAGACCCAGTACTTC
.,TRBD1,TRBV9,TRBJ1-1,CASSVGQGAVEAFF,TGTGCCAGCAGCGTAGGACAGGGGGCGGTTGAAGCTTTCTTT